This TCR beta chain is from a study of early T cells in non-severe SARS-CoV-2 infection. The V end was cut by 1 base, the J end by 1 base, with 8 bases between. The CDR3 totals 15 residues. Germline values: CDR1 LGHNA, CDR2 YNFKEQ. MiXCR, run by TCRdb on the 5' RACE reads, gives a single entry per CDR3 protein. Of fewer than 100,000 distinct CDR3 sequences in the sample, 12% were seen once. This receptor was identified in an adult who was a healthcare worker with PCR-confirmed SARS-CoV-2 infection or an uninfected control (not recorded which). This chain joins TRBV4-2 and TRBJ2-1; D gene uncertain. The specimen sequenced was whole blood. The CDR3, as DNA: TGTGCCAGCAGCCAAGGGGCGGTATCCTACAATGAGCAGTTCTTC. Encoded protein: CASSQGAVSYNEQFF.